This TCR beta chain stems from a study of CD8 T cells in ankylosing spondylitis (dated by TCRdb to 2016 to 2017). Some background on the complete study: The study profiled T cell receptor beta repertoires in healthy donors and ankylosing spondylitis patients to find disease-linked TCR variants. The full study cohort comprised 25 ankylosing spondylitis patients and 85 to 120 healthy donors. Peripheral blood was sampled, and synovial fluid was also collected from ankylosing spondylitis patients.

Sequencing was performed on an Illumina HiSeq 2500. Quantitative 5'-RACE with molecular barcodes was used to prepare TCR beta libraries. Per the source publication's procedure: To identify disease-linked TCR variants, a new computational method was used, one built on a probabilistic model of VDJ rearrangement. TCRdb itself trimmed the public reads at Q25 with fastp, ran MiXCR and retained productive beta chains. Identical CDR3 protein sequences are pooled into one entry, listed with their most common genes and DNA. The V and J calls shown here were made by TCRdb, not taken from the authors' results. The sample profile shows over 150,000 distinct CDR3 sequences; roughly 18% of them were found once. The top ten hold 4.3% of the sample. The investigation overall reported the following: Some of the motif variants had been reported before in the synovial fluid and blood of reactive arthritis patients, a finding that suggests common disease-initiation mechanisms. In peripheral blood, the disease-linked clones were found at relatively low frequencies and had a CD8+ phenotype. The disease-linked clones were reported to be significantly enriched in matched synovial fluid samples from ankylosing spondylitis patients. A TCR beta motif made up of several highly homologous amino acid variants appeared to be characteristic of blood from ankylosing spondylitis patients.

This clonotype was counted ten times or more. No cognate antigen has been identified for it. Base quality data are lacking; no much larger clone is found one base away. The CDR3 covers 14 residues, taking in both the cysteine and the phenylalanine. CDR3 DNA only is kept here, 42 bases in frame from base 1. After removal of 5 bases from V and 4 bases from J, the junction retains 7 bases not matched to a gene. CDR1 and CDR2 are drawn from the germline V gene (reference sequence): DFQATT, SNEGSKA. The TCR sequence derives from a male donor aged 5 to 30 with ankylosing spondylitis or in good health (not recorded which). Donor details come from another sample of the same person, matched by shared clones. The material sequenced was blood, either unsorted or a sorted T cell fraction (not recorded which). The sequence is built from TRBV20-1 and TRBJ2-1; 8 of the junction bases match TRBD2. The DNA is TGCAGTGCTGCCAGCGGGAGTAGGTACAATGAGCAGTTCTTC. Translated, it gives CSAASGSRYNEQFF.